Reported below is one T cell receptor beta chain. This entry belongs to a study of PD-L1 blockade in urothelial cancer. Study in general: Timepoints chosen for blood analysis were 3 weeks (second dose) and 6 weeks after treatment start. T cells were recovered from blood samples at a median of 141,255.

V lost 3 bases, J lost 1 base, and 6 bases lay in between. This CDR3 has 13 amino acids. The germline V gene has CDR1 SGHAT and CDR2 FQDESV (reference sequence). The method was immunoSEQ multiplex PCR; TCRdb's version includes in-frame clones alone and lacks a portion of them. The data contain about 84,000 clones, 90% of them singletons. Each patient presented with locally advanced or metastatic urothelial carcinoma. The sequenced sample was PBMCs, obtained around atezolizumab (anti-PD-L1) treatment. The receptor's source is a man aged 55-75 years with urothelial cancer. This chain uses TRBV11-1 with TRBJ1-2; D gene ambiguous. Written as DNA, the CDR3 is TGTGCCAGCAGCTTCGCGGGTAACTATGGCTACACCTTC. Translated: CASSFAGNYGYTF.